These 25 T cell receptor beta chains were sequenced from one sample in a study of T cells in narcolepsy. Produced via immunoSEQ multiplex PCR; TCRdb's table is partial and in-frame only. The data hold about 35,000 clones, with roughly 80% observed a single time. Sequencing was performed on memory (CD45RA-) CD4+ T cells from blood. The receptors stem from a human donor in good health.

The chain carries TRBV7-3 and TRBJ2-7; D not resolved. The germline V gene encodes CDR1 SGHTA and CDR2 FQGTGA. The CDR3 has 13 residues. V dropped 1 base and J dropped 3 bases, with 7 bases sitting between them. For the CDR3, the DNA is TGTGCCAGCAGCTTAAACCCCAACTACGAGCAGTACTTC. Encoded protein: CASSLNPNYEQYF.

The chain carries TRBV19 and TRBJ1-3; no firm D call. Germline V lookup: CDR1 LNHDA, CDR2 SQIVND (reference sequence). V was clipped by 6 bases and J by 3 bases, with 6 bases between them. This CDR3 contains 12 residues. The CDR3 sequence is CASRGLGNTIYF. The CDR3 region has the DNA TGTGCCAGTAGAGGCCTTGGAAACACCATATATTTT.

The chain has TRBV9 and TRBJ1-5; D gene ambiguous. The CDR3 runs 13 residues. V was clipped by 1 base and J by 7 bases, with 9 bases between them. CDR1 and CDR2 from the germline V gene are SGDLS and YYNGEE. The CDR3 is CASSVHDKQPQHF. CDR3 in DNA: TGTGCCAGCAGCGTACACGATAAACAGCCCCAGCATTTT. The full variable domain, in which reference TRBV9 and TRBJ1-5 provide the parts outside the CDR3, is DSGVTQTPKHLITATGQRVTLRCSPRSGDLSVYWYQQSLDQGLQFLIQYYNGEERAKGNILERFSAQQFPDLHSELNLSSLELGDSALYFCASSVHDKQPQHFGDGTRLSIL.

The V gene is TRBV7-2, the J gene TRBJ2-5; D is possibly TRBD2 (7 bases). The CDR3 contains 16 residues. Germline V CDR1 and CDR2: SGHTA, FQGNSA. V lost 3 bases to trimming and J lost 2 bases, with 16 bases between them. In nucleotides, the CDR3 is TGTGCCAGCAGCTTCGGGGGGACAAGGGGGCAAGAGACCCAGTACTTC. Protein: CASSFGGTRGQETQYF.

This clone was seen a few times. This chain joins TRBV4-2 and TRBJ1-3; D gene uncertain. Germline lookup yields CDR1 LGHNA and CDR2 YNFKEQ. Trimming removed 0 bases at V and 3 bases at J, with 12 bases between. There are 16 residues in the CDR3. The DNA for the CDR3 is TGTGCCAGCAGCCAAGAGCCGAGGTTCGGTGGAAACACCATATATTTT. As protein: CASSQEPRFGGNTIYF.

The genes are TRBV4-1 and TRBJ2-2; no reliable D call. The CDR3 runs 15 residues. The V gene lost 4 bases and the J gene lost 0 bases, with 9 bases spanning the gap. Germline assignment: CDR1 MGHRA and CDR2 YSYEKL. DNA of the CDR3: TGCGCCAGCAGCCCGCAAATCGCGAACACCGGGGAGCTGTTTTTT. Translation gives CASSPQIANTGELFF.

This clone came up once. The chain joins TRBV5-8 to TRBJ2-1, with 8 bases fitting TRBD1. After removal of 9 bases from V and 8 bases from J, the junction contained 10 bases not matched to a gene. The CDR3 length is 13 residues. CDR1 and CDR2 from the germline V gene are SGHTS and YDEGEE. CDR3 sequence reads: CATKTGVDDEQFF. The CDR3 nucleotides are TGTGCCACAAAGACAGGGGTTGACGATGAGCAGTTCTTC.

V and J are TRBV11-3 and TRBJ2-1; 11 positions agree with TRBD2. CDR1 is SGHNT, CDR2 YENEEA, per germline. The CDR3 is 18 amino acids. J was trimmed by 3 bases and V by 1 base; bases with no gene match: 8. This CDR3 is CASSLGTSGGPDYNEQFF. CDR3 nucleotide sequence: TGTGCCAGCAGCTTAGGAACTAGCGGGGGCCCTGACTACAATGAGCAGTTCTTC.

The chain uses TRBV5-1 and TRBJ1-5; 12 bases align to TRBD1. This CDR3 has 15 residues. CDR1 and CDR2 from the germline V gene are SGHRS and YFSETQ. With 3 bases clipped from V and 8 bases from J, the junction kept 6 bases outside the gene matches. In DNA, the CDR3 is TGCGCCAGCAGCTATGGGACAGGGGGCATGGAGCCCCAGCATTTT. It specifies CASSYGTGGMEPQHF.

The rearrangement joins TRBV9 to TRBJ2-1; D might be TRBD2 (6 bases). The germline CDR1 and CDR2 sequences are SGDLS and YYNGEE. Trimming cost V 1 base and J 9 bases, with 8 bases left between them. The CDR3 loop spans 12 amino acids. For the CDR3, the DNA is TGTGCCAGCAGCGTATTGGGGGGTGAGCAGTTCTTC. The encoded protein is CASSVLGGEQFF.

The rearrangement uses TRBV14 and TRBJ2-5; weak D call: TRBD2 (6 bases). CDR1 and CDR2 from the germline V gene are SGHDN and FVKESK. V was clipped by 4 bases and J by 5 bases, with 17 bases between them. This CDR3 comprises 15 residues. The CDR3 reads CASSPSAGTRETQYF. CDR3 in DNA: TGTGCCAGCAGCCCATCAGCGGGTACCCGGGAGACCCAGTACTTC.

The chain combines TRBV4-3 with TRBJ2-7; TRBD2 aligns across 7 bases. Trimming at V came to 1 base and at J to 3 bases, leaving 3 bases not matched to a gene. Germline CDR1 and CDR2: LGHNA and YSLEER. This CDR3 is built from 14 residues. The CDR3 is CASSQASSGYEQYF. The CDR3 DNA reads TGCGCCAGCAGCCAAGCATCTAGCGGCTACGAGCAGTACTTC.

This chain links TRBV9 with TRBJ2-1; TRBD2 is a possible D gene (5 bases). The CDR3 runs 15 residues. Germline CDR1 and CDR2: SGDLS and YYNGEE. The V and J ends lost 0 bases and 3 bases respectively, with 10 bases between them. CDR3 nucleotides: TGTGCCAGCAGCGTAGGGATGGGGAGCTACAATGAGCAGTTCTTC. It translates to CASSVGMGSYNEQFF.

The CDR3 region is CASNRNLEAFF. CDR3 sequence (DNA): TGTGCCTCTAACAGGAACCTTGAAGCTTTCTTT. The chain employs TRBV30 and TRBJ1-1; perhaps TRBD1 as D (5 bases). The CDR3 is 11 residues long. CDR1 and CDR2 (germline): GTSNPN, SVGIG (reference sequence). The germline V and J ends were trimmed by 7 bases and 7 bases, with 13 bases remaining between them. Variable domain in full (rest from reference TRBV30 and TRBJ1-1): SQTIHQWPATLVQPVGSPLSLECTVEGTSNPNLYWYRQAAGRGLQLLFYSVGIGQISSEVPQNLSASRPQDRQFILSSKKLLLSDSGFYLCASNRNLEAFFGQGTRLTVV.

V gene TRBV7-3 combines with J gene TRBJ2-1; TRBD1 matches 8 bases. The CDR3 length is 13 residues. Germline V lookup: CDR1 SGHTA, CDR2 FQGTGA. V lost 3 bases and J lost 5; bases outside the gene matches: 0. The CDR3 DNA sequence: TGTGCCAGCAGCTTGGACAGGGACAATGAGCAGTTCTTC. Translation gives CASSLDRDNEQFF. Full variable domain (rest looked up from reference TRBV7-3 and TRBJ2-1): GAGVSQTPSNKVTEKGKYVELRCDPISGHTALYWYRQSLGQGPEFLIYFQGTGAADDSGLPNDRFFAVRPEGSVSTLKIQRTERGDSAVYLCASSLDRDNEQFFGPGTRLTVL.

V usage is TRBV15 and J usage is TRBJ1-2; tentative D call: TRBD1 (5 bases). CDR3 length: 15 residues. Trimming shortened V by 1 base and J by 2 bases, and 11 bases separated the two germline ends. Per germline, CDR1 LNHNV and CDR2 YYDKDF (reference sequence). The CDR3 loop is CATSRGWGENYGYTF. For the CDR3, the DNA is TGTGCCACCAGCAGAGGATGGGGGGAGAACTATGGCTACACCTTC.

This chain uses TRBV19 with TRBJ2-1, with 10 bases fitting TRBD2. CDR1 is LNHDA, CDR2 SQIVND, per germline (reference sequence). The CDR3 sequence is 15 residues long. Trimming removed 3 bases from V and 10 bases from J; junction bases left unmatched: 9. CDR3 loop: CASSIFGAGGPEQFF. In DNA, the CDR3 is TGTGCCAGTAGTATCTTTGGAGCGGGAGGGCCCGAGCAGTTCTTC.

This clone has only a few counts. The CDR3 is CSVGGRPEAFF. CDR3 DNA sequence: TGCAGCGTTGGGGGGCGTCCTGAAGCTTTCTTT. The chain combines TRBV29-1 with TRBJ1-1; possibly TRBD1 for D (6 bases). The V and J ends lost 4 bases and 6 bases respectively, with 9 bases between them. Germline V gives CDR1 SQVTM, CDR2 ANQGSEA. There are 11 residues in the CDR3.

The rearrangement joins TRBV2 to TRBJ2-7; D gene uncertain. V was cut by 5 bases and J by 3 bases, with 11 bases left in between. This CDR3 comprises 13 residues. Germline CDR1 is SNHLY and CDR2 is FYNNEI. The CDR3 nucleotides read TGTGCCAGCAGTCAAACGATAGGCTACGAGCAGTACTTC. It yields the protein CASSQTIGYEQYF.

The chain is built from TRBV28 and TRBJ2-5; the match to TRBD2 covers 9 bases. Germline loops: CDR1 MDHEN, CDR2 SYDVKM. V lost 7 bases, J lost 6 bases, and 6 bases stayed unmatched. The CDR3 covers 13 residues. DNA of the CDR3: TGTGCCAGCACGCGGGGGGGGAGGAAGACCCAGTACTTC. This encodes CASTRGGRKTQYF.

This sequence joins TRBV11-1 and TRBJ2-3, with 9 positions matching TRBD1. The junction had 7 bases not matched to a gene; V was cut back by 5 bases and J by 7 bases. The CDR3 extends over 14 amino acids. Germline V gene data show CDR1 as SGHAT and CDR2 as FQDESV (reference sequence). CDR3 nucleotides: TGTGCCAGCAGCCTCAACGACAGGGGGAATACGCAGTATTTT. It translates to CASSLNDRGNTQYF.

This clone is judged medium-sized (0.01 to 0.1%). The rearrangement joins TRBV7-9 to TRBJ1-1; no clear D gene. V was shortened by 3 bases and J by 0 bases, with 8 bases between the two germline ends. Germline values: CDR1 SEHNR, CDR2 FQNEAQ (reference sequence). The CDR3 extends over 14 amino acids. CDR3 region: CASSFGPLNTEAFF. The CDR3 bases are TGTGCCAGCAGCTTTGGGCCCTTGAACACTGAAGCTTTCTTT.

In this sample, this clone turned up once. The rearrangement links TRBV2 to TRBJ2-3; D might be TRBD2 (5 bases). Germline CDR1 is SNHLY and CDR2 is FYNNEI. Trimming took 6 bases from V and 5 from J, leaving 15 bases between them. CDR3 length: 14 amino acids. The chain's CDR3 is CASRAQIREDTQYF. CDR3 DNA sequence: TGTGCCAGCAGGGCCCAGATACGGGAAGATACGCAGTATTTT. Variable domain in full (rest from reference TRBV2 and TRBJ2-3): EPEVTQTPSHQVTQMGQEVILRCVPISNHLYFYWYRQILGQKVEFLVSFYNNEISEKSEIFDDQFSVERPDGSNFTLKIRSTKLEDSAMYFCASRAQIREDTQYFGPGTRLTVL.

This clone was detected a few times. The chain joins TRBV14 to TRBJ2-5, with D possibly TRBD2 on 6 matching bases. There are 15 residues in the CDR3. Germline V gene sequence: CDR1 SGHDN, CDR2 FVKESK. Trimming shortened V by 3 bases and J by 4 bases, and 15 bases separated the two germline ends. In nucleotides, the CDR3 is TGTGCCAGCAGCCAGACGGGAGCCCCTTTAGAGACCCAGTACTTC. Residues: CASSQTGAPLETQYF.

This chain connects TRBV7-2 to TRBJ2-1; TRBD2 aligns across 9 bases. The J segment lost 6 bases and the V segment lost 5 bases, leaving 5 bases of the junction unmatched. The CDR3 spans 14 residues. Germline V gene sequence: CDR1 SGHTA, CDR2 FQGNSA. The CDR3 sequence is CASSPGLAPNEQFF. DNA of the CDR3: TGTGCCAGCAGCCCGGGACTAGCTCCCAATGAGCAGTTCTTC.